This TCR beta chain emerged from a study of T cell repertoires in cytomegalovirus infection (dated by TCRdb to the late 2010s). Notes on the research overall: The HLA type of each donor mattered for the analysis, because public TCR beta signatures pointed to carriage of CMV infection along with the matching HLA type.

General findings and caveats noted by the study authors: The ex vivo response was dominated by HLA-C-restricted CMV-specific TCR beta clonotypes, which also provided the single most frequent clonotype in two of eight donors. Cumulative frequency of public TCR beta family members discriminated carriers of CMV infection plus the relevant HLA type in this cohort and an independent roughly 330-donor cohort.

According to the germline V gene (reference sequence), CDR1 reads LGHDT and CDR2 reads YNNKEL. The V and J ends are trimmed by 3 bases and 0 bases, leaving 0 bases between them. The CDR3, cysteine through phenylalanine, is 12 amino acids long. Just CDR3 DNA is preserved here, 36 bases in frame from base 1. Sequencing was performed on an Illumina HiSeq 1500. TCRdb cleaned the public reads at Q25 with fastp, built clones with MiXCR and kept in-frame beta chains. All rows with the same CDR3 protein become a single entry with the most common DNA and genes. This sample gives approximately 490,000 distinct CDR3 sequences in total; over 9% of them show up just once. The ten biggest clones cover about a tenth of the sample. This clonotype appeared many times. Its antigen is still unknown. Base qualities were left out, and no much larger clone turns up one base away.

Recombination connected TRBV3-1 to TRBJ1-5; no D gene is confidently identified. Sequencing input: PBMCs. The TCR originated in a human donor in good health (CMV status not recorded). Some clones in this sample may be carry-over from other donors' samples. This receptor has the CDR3 CASSHSNQPQHF. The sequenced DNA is TGTGCCAGCAGCCATAGCAATCAGCCCCAGCATTTT.